This T cell receptor (beta chain) appears in the sequencing data of a study of tissue T cells after allogeneic stem cell transplantation. Background on the study: CD3+ T cells were flow-sorted when enough cells; otherwise DNA extracted directly. Study outcomes and limitations: Motif-based clustering found tissue-specific repertoire signatures shared across patients, though few clones were shared.

A word on this clone: Its antigen is not known.

The V gene's germline CDR1 is MNHEY and CDR2 SVGAGI. V was clipped by 6 bases and J by 3 bases, with 15 bases between them. The CDR3 is 14 amino acids. Libraries were prepared by immunoSEQ multiplex PCR; TCRdb keeps only in-frame clonotypes and omits some of them. In the table there are some 45,000 clones, approximately 92% of which are singletons. The sequence was obtained from a woman between 35 and 70 years old who later had graft-versus-host disease after an allogeneic stem cell transplant. The source material was blood, sampled before transplantation. The J gene is TRBJ2-7, the V gene TRBV6-5, with D possibly matching TRBD2 (5 bases). In nucleotides, the CDR3 is TGTGCCAGCAGCCACACGGGATCTAACTACGAGCAGTACTTC. It codes for CASSHTGSNYEQYF.